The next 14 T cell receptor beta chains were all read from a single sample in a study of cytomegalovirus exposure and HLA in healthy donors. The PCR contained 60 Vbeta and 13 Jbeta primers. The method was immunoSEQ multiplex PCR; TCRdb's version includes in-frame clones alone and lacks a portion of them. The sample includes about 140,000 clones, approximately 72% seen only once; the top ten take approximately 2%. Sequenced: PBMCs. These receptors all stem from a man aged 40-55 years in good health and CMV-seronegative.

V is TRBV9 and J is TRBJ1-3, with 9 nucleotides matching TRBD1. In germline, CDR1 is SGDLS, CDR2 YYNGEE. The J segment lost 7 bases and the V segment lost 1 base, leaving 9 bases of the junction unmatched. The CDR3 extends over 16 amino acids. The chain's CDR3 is CASSVRGQGIGNTIYF. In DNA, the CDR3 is TGTGCCAGCAGCGTACGCGGACAGGGGATTGGCAACACCATATATTTT. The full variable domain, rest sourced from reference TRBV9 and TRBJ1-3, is DSGVTQTPKHLITATGQRVTLRCSPRSGDLSVYWYQQSLDQGLQFLIQYYNGEERAKGNILERFSAQQFPDLHSELNLSSLELGDSALYFCASSVRGQGIGNTIYFGEGSWLTVV.

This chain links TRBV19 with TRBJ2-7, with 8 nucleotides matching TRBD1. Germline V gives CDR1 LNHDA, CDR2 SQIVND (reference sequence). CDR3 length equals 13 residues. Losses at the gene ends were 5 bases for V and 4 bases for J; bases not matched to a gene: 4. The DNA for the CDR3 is TGTGCCAGTAGTGCCGGACAGGGATACGAGCAGTACTTC. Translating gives CASSAGQGYEQYF.

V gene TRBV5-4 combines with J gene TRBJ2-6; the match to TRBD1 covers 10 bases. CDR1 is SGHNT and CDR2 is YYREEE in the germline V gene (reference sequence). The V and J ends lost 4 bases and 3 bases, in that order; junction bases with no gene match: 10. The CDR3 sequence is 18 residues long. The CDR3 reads CASSRLGQGVSGANVLTF. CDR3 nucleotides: TGTGCCAGCAGCCGCCTAGGACAGGGGGTTAGTGGGGCCAACGTCCTGACTTTC.

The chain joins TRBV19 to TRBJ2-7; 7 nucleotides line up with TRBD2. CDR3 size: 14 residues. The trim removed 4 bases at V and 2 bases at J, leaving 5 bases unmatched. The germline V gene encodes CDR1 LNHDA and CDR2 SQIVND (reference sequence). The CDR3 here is CASSNRGETYEQYF. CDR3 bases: TGTGCCAGTAGTAATCGGGGGGAGACCTACGAGCAGTACTTC.

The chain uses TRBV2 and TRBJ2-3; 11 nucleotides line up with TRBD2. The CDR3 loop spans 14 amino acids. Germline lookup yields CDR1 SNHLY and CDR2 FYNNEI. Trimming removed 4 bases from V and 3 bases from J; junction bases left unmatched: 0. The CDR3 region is CASSGLAGTDTQYF. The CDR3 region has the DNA TGTGCCAGCAGTGGACTAGCGGGGACAGATACGCAGTATTTT.

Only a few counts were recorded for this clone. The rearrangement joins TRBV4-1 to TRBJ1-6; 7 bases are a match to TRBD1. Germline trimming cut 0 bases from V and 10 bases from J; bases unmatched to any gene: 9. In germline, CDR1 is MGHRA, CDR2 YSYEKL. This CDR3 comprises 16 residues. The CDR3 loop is CASSQESGRGNSPLHF. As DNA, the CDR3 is TGCGCCAGCAGCCAAGAGTCGGGCAGGGGGAACTCACCCCTCCACTTT.

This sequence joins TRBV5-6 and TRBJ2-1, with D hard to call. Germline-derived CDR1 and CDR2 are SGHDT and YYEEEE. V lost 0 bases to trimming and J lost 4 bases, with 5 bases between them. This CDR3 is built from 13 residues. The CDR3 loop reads CASSLVQYNEQFF. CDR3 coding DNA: TGTGCCAGCAGCTTGGTACAGTACAATGAGCAGTTCTTC.

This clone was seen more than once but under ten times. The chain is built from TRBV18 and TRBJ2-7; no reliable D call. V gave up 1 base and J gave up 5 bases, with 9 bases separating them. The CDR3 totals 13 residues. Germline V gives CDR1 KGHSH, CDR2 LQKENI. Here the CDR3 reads CASSPRQANEQYF. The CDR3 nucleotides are TGTGCCAGCTCACCACGGCAGGCAAACGAGCAGTACTTC. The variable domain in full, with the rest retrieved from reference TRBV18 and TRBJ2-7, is NAGVMQNPRHLVRRRGQEARLRCSPMKGHSHVYWYRQLPEEGLKFMVYLQKENIIDESGMPKERFSAEFPKEGPSILRIQQVVRGDSAAYFCASSPRQANEQYFGPGTRLTVT.

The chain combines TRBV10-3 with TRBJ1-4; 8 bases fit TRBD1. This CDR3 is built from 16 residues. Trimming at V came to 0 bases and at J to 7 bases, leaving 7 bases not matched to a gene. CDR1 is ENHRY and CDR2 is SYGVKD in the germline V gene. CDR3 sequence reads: CAISESVTGEGEKLFF. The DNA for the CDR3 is TGTGCCATCAGTGAGTCGGTGACAGGGGAGGGTGAAAAACTGTTTTTT.

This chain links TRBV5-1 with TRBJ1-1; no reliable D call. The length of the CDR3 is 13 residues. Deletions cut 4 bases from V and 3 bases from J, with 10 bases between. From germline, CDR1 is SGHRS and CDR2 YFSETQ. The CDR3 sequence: CASSEGFYTEAFF. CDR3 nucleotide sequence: TGCGCCAGCAGCGAGGGTTTCTACACTGAAGCTTTCTTT.

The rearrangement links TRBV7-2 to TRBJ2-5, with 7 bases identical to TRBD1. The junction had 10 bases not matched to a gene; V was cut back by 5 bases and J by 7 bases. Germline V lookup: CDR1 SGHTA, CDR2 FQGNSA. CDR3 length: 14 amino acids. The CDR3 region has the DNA TGTGCCAGCAGCCTAAGGGACAGCGCGACGACCCAGTACTTC. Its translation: CASSLRDSATTQYF.

In nucleotides, the CDR3 is TGTGCCAGCATGGGACAGGGGGTAAGAAACACCATATATTTT. This sequence encodes CASMGQGVRNTIYF. The J gene is TRBJ1-3, the V gene TRBV28, with TRBD1 matching 11 bases. The CDR3 consists of 14 residues. The J segment lost 5 bases and the V segment lost 7 bases, leaving 4 bases of the junction unmatched. Per the germline V gene, CDR1 is MDHEN and CDR2 is SYDVKM.

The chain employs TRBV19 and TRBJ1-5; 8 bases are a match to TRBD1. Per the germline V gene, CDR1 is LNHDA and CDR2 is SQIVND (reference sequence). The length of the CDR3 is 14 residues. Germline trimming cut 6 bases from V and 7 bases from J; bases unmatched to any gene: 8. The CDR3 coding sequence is TGTGCCAGTAGCTTTCAGGGGGCTGGGCAGCCCCAGCATTTT. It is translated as CASSFQGAGQPQHF.

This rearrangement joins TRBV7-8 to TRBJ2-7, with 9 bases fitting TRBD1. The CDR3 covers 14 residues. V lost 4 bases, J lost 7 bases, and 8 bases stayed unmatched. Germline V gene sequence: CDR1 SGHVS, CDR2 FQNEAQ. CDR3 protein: CASSWDRVKSEQYF. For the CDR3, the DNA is TGTGCCAGCAGCTGGGACAGGGTGAAGTCGGAGCAGTACTTC.